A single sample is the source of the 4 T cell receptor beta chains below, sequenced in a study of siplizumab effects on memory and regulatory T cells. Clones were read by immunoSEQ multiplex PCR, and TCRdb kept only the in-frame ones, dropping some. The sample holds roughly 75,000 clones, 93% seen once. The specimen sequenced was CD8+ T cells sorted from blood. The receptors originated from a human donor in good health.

CDR3 region: CASSPDGENTEAFF. DNA for the CDR3: TGCGCCAGCAGCCCGGACGGAGAGAACACTGAAGCTTTCTTT. V and J are TRBV5-1 and TRBJ1-1; D unclear. Germline V gene sequence: CDR1 SGHRS, CDR2 YFSETQ. This CDR3 comprises 14 residues. V lost 4 bases to trimming and J lost 1 base, with 11 bases between them.

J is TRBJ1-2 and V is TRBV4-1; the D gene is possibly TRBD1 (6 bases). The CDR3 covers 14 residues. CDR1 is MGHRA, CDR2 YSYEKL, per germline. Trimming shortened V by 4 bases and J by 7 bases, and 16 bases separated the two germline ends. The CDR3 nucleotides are TGCGCCAGCAGCCTCACGACTGGGGGGGCTGGCTACACCTTC. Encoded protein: CASSLTTGGAGYTF.

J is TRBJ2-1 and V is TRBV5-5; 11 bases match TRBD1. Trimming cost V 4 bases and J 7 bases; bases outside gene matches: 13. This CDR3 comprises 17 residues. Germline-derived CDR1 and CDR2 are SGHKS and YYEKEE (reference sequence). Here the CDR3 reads CASSPYPADRGHNEQFF. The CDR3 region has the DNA TGTGCCAGCAGCCCGTATCCTGCGGACAGGGGGCATAATGAGCAGTTCTTC.

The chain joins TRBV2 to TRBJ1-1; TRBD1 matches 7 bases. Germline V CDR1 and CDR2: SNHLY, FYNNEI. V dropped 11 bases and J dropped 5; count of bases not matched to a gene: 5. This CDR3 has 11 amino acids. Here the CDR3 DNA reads TGTGCCGCCAAGACAGGGACTGAAGCTTTCTTT. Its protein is CAAKTGTEAFF.